Below, 4 T cell receptor beta chains from the same sample are listed, as sequenced in a study of blood T cells in healthy people across ages. A second roughly 6 to 11 cycle PCR used barcoded and J-beta primers. TCRdb re-analysed the 5' RACE reads in MiXCR, keeping a single row per CDR3 protein. This repertoire shows 780,000 or so distinct CDR3 sequences, around three fifths found once; its top ten account for 20% to 30%. What was sequenced was blood. Receptor source: a man aged 35 to 55 in good health.

The J gene is TRBJ1-4, the V gene TRBV6-1; D is uncertain. This CDR3 has 13 amino acids. The V and J ends lost 2 bases and 5 bases respectively, with 6 bases between them. In germline, CDR1 is MNHNS, CDR2 SASEGT. CDR3 coding DNA: TGTGCCAGCAGTGAACCCGGGAATGAAAAACTGTTTTTT. Protein product: CASSEPGNEKLFF.

This clonotype was observed a handful of times. The CDR3 reads CSARDRLLSYNEQFF. The CDR3 coding sequence is TGCAGTGCGCGCGACCGTCTACTCTCCTACAATGAGCAGTTCTTC. V usage is TRBV20-1 and J usage is TRBJ2-1; unclear D gene. V lost 6 bases, J lost 0 bases, and 15 bases lay in between. CDR1 and CDR2 (germline): DFQATT, SNEGSKA (reference sequence). The CDR3 spans 15 residues.

This chain joins TRBV20-1 and TRBJ2-3; 8 bases are a match to TRBD2. The ends lost 7 bases at V and 1 base at J; junction bases unmatched: 4. The CDR3 sequence is 13 residues long. Per the germline V gene, CDR1 is DFQATT and CDR2 is SNEGSKA (reference sequence). CDR3: CSVWRGGTDTQYF. CDR3 coding DNA: TGCAGTGTATGGCGGGGGGGCACAGATACGCAGTATTTT.

This clonotype was picked up a small number of times. The V and J genes are TRBV12-3 or TRBV12-4 and TRBJ2-1; TRBD2 aligns across 11 bases. The assigned J gene may be wrong: the sequence end matches TRBJ2-7 better. This CDR3 contains 15 residues. CDR3 region: CASSLSLAGDNEQYF. The CDR3, as DNA: TGTGCCAGCAGTTTATCACTAGCGGGGGACAATGAGCAGTACTTC.